The TCR beta chain under discussion was sequenced for a study of T-cell memory formation after mild COVID-19. Germline loops: CDR1 SGHDT, CDR2 YYEEEE. There are 13 residues in the CDR3. Trimming took off 1 base at V and 5 bases at J, with 9 bases between the two ends. Sample barcodes and UMIs were carried by the TCR alpha and TCR beta cDNA libraries that 5'RACE generated with constant-segment primers. TCRdb re-called the 5' RACE reads through MiXCR, storing one row per CDR3 protein. The repertoire holds about 250,000 distinct CDR3 sequences, with about 15% as singletons. The sample was PBMCs or a T cell subset sorted from them (not recorded which). The chain carries TRBV5-6 and TRBJ2-5; a possible D gene is TRBD2 (5 bases). The receptor was isolated from a man aged 18 to 29 who had mild COVID-19 (a few samples of this study predate the infection). Cell type and time point are not known. As DNA, the CDR3 is TGTGCCAGCAGCTTGCGCAGAGGGGAGACCCAGTACTTC. It is translated as CASSLRRGETQYF.